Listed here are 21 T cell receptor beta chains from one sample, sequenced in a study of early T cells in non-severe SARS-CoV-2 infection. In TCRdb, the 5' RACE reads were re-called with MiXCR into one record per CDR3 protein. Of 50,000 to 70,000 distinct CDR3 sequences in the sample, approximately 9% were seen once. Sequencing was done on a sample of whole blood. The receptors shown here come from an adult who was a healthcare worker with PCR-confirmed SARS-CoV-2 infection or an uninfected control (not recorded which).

Here the CDR3 reads CASSSAPGTNGYEQYF. In nucleotides, the CDR3 is TGTGCCAGCAGCTCGGCCCCCGGGACTAACGGTTACGAGCAGTACTTC. This sequence joins TRBV7-2 and TRBJ2-7; 7 bases agree with TRBD2. Germline-derived CDR1 and CDR2 are SGHTA and FQGNSA. Trimming cost V 4 bases and J 4 bases; bases outside gene matches: 13. The CDR3 contains 16 residues.

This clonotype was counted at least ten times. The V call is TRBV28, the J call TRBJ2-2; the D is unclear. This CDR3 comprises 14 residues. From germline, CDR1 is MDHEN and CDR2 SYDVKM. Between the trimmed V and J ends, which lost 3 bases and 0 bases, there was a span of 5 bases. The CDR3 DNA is TGTGCCAGCAGTTTTTGGGCGAACACCGGGGAGCTGTTTTTT. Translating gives CASSFWANTGELFF.

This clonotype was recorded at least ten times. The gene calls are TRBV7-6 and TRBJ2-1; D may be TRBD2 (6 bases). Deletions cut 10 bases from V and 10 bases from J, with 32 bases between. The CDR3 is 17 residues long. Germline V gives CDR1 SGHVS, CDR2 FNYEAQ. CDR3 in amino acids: CATTFSLGRISGAEQFF. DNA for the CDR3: TGTGCCACCACGTTTAGCCTTGGGCGGATTTCGGGAGCAGAGCAGTTCTTC.

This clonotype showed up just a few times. For the CDR3, the DNA is TGTGCCAGCAGCCAAGACATAGCGGTGTCCTACAATGAGCAGTTCTTC. It yields the protein CASSQDIAVSYNEQFF. The chain recombines TRBV3-1 with TRBJ2-1, with a tentative D call TRBD2 (6 bases). V gave up 0 bases and J gave up 1 base, with 10 bases separating them. CDR3 length: 16 amino acids. Per the germline V gene, CDR1 is LGHDT and CDR2 is YNNKEL (reference sequence).

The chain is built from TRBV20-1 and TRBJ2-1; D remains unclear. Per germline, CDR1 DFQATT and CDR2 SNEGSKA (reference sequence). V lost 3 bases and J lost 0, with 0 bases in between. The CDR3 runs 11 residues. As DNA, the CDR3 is TGCAGTGCTAGCTCCTACAATGAGCAGTTCTTC. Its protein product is CSASSYNEQFF.

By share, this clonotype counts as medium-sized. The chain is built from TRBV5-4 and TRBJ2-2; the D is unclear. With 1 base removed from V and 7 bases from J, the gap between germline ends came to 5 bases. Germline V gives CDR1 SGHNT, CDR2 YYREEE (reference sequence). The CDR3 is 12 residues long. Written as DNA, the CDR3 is TGTGCCAGCAGCTTGTTGGGCGGGGAGCTGTTTTTT. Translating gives CASSLLGGELFF.

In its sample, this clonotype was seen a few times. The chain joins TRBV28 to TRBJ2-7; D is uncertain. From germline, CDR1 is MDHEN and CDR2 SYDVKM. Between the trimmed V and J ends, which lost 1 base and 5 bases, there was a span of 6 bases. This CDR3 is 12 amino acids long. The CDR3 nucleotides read TGTGCCAGCAGTTTATTAAAGGACGAGCAGTACTTC. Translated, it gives CASSLLKDEQYF.

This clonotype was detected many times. The CDR3 region is CSVGLAVQETQYF. CDR3 DNA: TGCAGCGTGGGACTAGCGGTACAAGAGACCCAGTACTTC. The chain recombines TRBV29-1 with TRBJ2-5; 11 nucleotides line up with TRBD2. Germline CDR1 and CDR2: SQVTM and ANQGSEA. V trimming: 6 bases; J trimming: 2 bases; junction bases outside the gene matches: 2. The CDR3 spans 13 residues.

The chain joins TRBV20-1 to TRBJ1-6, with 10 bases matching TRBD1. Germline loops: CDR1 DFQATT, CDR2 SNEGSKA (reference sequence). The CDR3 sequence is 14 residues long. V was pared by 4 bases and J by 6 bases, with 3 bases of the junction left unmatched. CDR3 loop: CSATRDRGNSPLHF. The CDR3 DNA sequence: TGCAGTGCTACCCGGGACAGGGGTAATTCACCCCTCCACTTT.

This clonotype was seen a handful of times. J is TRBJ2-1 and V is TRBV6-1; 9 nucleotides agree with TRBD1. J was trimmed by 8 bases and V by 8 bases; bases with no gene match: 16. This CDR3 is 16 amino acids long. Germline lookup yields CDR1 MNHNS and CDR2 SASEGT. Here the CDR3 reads CASSLSGVTGGDEQFF. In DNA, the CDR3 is TGTGCCAGCTCGCTGAGTGGGGTTACAGGGGGCGATGAGCAGTTCTTC.

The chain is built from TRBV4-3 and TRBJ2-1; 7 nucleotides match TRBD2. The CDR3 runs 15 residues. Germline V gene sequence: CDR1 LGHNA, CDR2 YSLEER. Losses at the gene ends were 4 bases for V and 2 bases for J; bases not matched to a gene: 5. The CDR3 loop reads CASSLAGVPYNEQFF. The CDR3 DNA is TGCGCCAGCAGCCTGGCGGGAGTTCCCTACAATGAGCAGTTCTTC.

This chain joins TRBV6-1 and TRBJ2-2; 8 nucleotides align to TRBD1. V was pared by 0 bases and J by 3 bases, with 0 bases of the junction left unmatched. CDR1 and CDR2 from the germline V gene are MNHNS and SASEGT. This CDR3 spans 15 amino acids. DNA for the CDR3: TGTGCCAGCAGTGAAGCGACAGGGGACACCGGGGAGCTGTTTTTT. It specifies CASSEATGDTGELFF.

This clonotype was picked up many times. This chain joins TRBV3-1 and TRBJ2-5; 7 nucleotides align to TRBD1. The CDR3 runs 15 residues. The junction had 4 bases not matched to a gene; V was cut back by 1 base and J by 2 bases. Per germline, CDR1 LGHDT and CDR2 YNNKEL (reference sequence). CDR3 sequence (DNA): TGTGCCAGCAGCCAAGTCTCGGGACAGCAAGAGACCCAGTACTTC. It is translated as CASSQVSGQQETQYF.

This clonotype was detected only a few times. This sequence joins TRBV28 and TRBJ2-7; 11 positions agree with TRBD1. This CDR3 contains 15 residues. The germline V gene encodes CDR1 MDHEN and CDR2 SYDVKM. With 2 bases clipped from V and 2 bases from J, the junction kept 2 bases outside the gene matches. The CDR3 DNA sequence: TGTGCCAGCAGTTTACCGGGACAGGGGGCCTACGAGCAGTACTTC. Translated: CASSLPGQGAYEQYF.

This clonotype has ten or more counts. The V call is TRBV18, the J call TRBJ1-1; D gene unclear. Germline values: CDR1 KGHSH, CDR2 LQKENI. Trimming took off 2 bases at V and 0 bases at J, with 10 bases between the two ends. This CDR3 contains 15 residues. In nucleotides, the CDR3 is TGTGCCAGCTCACCAGGTTCAGGTATGAACACTGAAGCTTTCTTT. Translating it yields CASSPGSGMNTEAFF.

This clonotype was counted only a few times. CDR3 sequence (DNA): TGTGCCAGCAGTACAGGACGGGATAATTCACCCCTCCACTTT. It is translated as CASSTGRDNSPLHF. This chain uses TRBV28 with TRBJ1-6; perhaps TRBD1 as D (5 bases). In germline, CDR1 is MDHEN, CDR2 SYDVKM. This CDR3 spans 14 amino acids. Deletions cut 5 bases from V and 5 bases from J, with 10 bases between.

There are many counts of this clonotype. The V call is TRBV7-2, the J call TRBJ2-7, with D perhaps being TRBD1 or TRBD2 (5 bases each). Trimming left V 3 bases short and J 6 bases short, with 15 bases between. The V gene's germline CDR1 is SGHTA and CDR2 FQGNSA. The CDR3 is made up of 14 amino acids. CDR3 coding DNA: TGTGCCAGCAGCTTCTCCGGGACGCTCGGCGAGCAGTACTTC. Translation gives CASSFSGTLGEQYF.

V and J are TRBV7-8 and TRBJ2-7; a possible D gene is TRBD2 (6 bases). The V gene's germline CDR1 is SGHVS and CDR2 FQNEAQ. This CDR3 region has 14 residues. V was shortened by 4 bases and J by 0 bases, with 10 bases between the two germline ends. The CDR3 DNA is TGTGCCAGCAGCTGGGCGGGGCGCTCCTACGAGCAGTACTTC. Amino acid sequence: CASSWAGRSYEQYF.

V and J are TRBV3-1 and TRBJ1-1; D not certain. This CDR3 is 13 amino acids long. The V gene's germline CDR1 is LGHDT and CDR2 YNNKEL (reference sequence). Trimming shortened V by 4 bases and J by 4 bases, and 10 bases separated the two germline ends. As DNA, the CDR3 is TGTGCCAGCAGCCCCCGGGGTTTCACTGAAGCTTTCTTT. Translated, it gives CASSPRGFTEAFF. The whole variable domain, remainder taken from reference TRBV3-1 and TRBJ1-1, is DTAVSQTPKYLVTQMGNDKSIKCEQNLGHDTMYWYKQDSKKFLKIMFSYNNKELIINETVPNRFSPKSPDKAHLNLHINSLELGDSAVYFCASSPRGFTEAFFGQGTRLTVV.

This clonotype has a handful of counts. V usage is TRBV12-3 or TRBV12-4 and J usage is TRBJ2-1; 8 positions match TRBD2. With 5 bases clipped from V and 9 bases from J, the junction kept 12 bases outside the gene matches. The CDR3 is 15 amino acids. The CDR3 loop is CASSASGSGVSEQFF. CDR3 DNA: TGTGCCAGCAGTGCAAGCGGGAGCGGGGTCAGTGAGCAGTTCTTC.

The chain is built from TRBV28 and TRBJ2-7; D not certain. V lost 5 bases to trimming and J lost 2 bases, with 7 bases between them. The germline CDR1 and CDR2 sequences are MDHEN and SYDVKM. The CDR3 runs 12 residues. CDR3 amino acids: CASSHVTYEQYF. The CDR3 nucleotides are TGTGCCAGCAGTCACGTAACCTACGAGCAGTACTTC. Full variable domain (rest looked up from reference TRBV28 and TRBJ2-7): DVKVTQSSRYLVKRTGEKVFLECVQDMDHENMFWYRQDPGLGLRLIYFSYDVKMKEKGDIPEGYSVSREKKERFSLILESASTNQTSMYLCASSHVTYEQYFGPGTRLTVT.